This is a list of T cell receptor beta chains from one sample in a study of T cell responses to AZD1222 COVID-19 vaccine. The method was immunoSEQ multiplex PCR; TCRdb's version includes in-frame clones alone and lacks a portion of them. Here the sample spans roughly 83,000 clones, around 86% being singletons. This sample comprised peripheral blood, obtained on day 0 of AZD1222 vaccination. All receptors come from an adult in good health. CDR3s include the opening cysteine and the closing phenylalanine or tryptophan. The D gene is left open where the match is weak. Size tells how often a clone was seen (once, few, many) or the class of an expanded clone, and some rows leave it out.

J | D | size | V | DNA | CDR3
TRBJ1-5 | NA | NA | TRBV19 | TGTGCCAGTCGGGGGCAGGGGAATCAGCCCCAGCATTTT | CASRGQGNQPQHF
TRBJ1-3 | NA | NA | TRBV29-1 | TGCAGCGTAAGCGGGTCGTCTGGAAACACCATATATTTT | CSVSGSSGNTIYF
TRBJ2-7 | NA | NA | TRBV6-5 | TGTGCCAGCAGTTACTCACGGACGCCGTTCTACGAGCAGTACTTC | CASSYSRTPFYEQYF
TRBJ1-4 | TRBD1 | once | TRBV29-1 | TGCAGCGTCTGGACAGGGGGAAAACTGTTTTTT | CSVWTGGKLFF
TRBJ1-1 | NA | NA | TRBV28 | TGTGCCAGCAGTCTGCCGCAGGGACAAGCTTTCTTT | CASSLPQGQAFF
TRBJ1-6 | TRBD1 | NA | TRBV5-1 | TGCGCCAGCAGCGCGGGACAGGGTCAGGATTCACCCCTCCACTTT | CASSAGQGQDSPLHF
TRBJ2-1 | NA | NA | TRBV6-2/TRBV6-3 | TGTGCCAGCAGTTACCTCGGACTGCACAATGAGCAGTTCTTC | CASSYLGLHNEQFF
TRBJ2-2 | NA | NA | TRBV5-1 | TGCGCTAGCAGCTTGGACGCGATGGAGGGCGCCGGGGAGCTGTTTTTT | CASSLDAMEGAGELFF
TRBJ1-5 | NA | NA | TRBV28 | TGTGCCAGCAGTTTATCGCAGAGCAATCAGCCCCAGCATTTT | CASSLSQSNQPQHF
TRBJ2-2 | NA | NA | TRBV4-1 | TGCGCCAGCAGCCAATCTCCGCTAGGAGGCGGGGAGCTGTTTTTT | CASSQSPLGGGELFF
TRBJ2-7 | NA | NA | TRBV5-4 | TGTGCCAGCAGCCCCCAAGGGTTAGGGGACTACGAGCAGTACTTC | CASSPQGLGDYEQYF
TRBJ1-6 | NA | NA | TRBV15 | TGTGCCACCAGCAGAGATGGAACCGGATCACCCCTCCACTTT | CATSRDGTGSPLHF
TRBJ2-7 | NA | NA | TRBV29-1 | TGCAGCGGTTCCAGGGGGGTAGGGGACGAGCAGTACTTC | CSGSRGVGDEQYF
TRBJ1-2 | NA | NA | TRBV6-5 | TGTGCCAGCAGTTACCTCGGACGGGGAAAGGATGGCTACACCTTC | CASSYLGRGKDGYTF